Following are 12 T cell receptor beta chains from one sample sequenced in a study of early T cells in non-severe SARS-CoV-2 infection. TCRdb reprocessed the 5' RACE reads via MiXCR and lists one record per CDR3 protein. This table holds tens of thousands of distinct CDR3 sequences, under 15% found once. The source material was whole blood. The receptors derive from an adult who was a healthcare worker with PCR-confirmed SARS-CoV-2 infection or an uninfected control (not recorded which).

The table lists this clonotype with many counts. The V gene is TRBV7-3, the J gene TRBJ2-7, with TRBD1 identical over 10 bases. V lost 3 bases and J lost 2; bases outside the gene matches: 7. The CDR3 has 16 residues. Germline CDR1 is SGHTA and CDR2 is FQGTGA. The CDR3 is CASSLAAGTGAYEQYF. The CDR3 nucleotides are TGTGCCAGCAGCTTGGCGGCCGGGACAGGGGCCTACGAGCAGTACTTC.

In its sample, this clonotype was seen a few times. V is TRBV11-1 and J is TRBJ2-1, with TRBD2 matching 12 bases. V trimming: 1 base; J trimming: 3 bases; junction bases outside the gene matches: 1. Germline-derived CDR1 and CDR2 are SGHAT and FQDESV (reference sequence). The CDR3 totals 16 residues. Here the CDR3 reads CASSLGLAGDYNEQFF. In nucleotides, the CDR3 is TGTGCCAGCAGCTTAGGACTAGCGGGGGACTACAATGAGCAGTTCTTC.

V and J are TRBV7-9 and TRBJ2-7; D is unresolved. The germline gives CDR1 SEHNR, CDR2 FQNEAQ (reference sequence). This CDR3 spans 12 amino acids. V was shortened by 5 bases and J by 5 bases, with 10 bases between the two germline ends. The CDR3: CASSARGNEQYF. DNA for the CDR3: TGTGCCAGCAGCGCCAGAGGAAACGAGCAGTACTTC.

Points on this clonotype: At one end, the junction sequence differs from germline, possibly due to a read error. The J gene is TRBJ2-7, the V gene TRBV20-1; D unclear. The CDR3 length is 14 residues. Germline V gene sequence: CDR1 DFQATT, CDR2 SNEGSKA (reference sequence). The CDR3 loop is CSARDFPELYERYF. Here the CDR3 DNA reads TGCAGTGCTAGAGATTTTCCGGAGTTATACGAGCGGTACTTC.

This sequence joins TRBV20-1 and TRBJ1-2; D possibly corresponds to TRBD1 (5 bases). The CDR3 runs to 12 residues. The V and J ends lost 5 bases and 5 bases respectively, with 12 bases between them. Germline assignment: CDR1 DFQATT and CDR2 SNEGSKA (reference sequence). CDR3 DNA: TGCAGTGCTTATAGACAGAAGTATGGCTACACCTTC. Its translation is CSAYRQKYGYTF.

This clonotype was picked up many times. The V and J genes are TRBV27 and TRBJ2-1, with no clear D. Trimming took 1 base from V and 4 from J, leaving 11 bases between them. Germline V gene lookup returns CDR1 MNHEY and CDR2 SMNVEV (reference sequence). The CDR3 runs to 15 residues. The CDR3 DNA reads as TGTGCCAGCAGTTTATTTGCGGATTCTTACAATGAGCAGTTCTTC. It codes for CASSLFADSYNEQFF.

This clonotype was detected a few times. The rearrangement links TRBV9 to TRBJ2-3, with TRBD2 identical over 8 bases. Germline V lookup: CDR1 SGDLS, CDR2 YYNGEE. The CDR3 sequence is 14 residues long. The ends lost 9 bases at V and 1 base at J; junction bases unmatched: 7. CDR3 amino acids: CATAPAGGTDTQYF. CDR3 DNA sequence: TGTGCCACCGCCCCAGCGGGAGGCACAGATACGCAGTATTTT.

There are many counts of this clonotype. The V call is TRBV6-5, the J call TRBJ1-6; D gene uncertain. CDR3 size: 15 residues. In germline, CDR1 is MNHEY, CDR2 SVGAGI. Trimming stripped 1 base from V and 7 bases from J, with 11 bases between. The CDR3 sequence is CASSYYSTANSPLHF. The CDR3 DNA reads TGTGCCAGCAGTTACTACTCAACCGCCAATTCACCCCTCCACTTT.

The CDR3 nucleotides read TGCAGTGCTAGAGAACGGGGGGGACTAGCGGGAGATAGGGAGGAGCTGTTTTTT. This translates into CSARERGGLAGDREELFF. The chain is built from TRBV20-1 and TRBJ2-2, with 14 bases that match TRBD2. Germline CDR1 DFQATT, CDR2 SNEGSKA (reference sequence). The CDR3 covers 18 residues. J lost 10 bases, V lost 0 bases, and 13 bases had no gene match.

The chain links TRBV6-5 to TRBJ1-1, with D tentatively TRBD1 (6 bases). This CDR3 has 10 amino acids. Looked up from germline, CDR1 is MNHEY and CDR2 is SVGAGI. The CDR3 loop is CASWGTEAFF. CDR3 coding DNA: TGTGCAAGTTGGGGGACAGAAGCTTTCTTT.

The rearrangement uses TRBV2 and TRBJ2-2; a possible D gene is TRBD1 (6 bases). Germline V CDR1 and CDR2: SNHLY, FYNNEI. CDR3 size: 14 residues. V shed 8 bases and J shed 4 bases, with 14 bases lying between them. The CDR3 bases are TGTGCCAGCGGCGGACAGATGAGCACCGGGGAGCTGTTTTTT. This gives the protein CASGGQMSTGELFF.

The chain uses TRBV28 and TRBJ2-3, with a possible D match to TRBD2 (6 bases). The CDR3 has 12 residues. V lost 3 bases, J lost 14 bases, and 15 bases lay in between. Per germline, CDR1 MDHEN and CDR2 SYDVKM. The CDR3 protein is CASSFSGPAPYF. In nucleotides, the CDR3 is TGTGCCAGCAGTTTTAGCGGACCGGCCCCGTATTTT.